Reported below is one T cell receptor beta chain. These data originate in a study of memory CD4+ T cells and cytomegalovirus serostatus. Single viable CD3+CD4+CD8-CD45RO+ cells were sorted as the memory CD4+ T cells. Serum IgG to CMV pp150, pp28, p38 and p52 defined serostatus. Libraries were prepared by immunoSEQ multiplex PCR; TCRdb keeps only in-frame clonotypes and omits some of them. The sample records around 45,000 clones, 76% being singletons. The V end was cut by 3 bases, the J end by 4 bases, with 9 bases between. Germline V gives CDR1 GTSNPN, CDR2 SVGIG (reference sequence). The CDR3 sequence is 12 residues long.

Sequencing was carried out using memory CD4+ T cells from blood. The chain carries TRBV30 and TRBJ2-5, with D maybe TRBD1 (5 bases). This clonotype was obtained from an adult in good health and CMV-seronegative. Written as DNA, the CDR3 is TGTGCCTGGAGGTCGCAGGGAGAGACCCAGTACTTC. This translates into CAWRSQGETQYF.